Each of the 24 T cell receptor beta chains below was sequenced from the same sample in a study of shared clonotypes between healthy human individuals. Produced via immunoSEQ multiplex PCR; TCRdb's table is partial and in-frame only. The table records fewer than 1.4 million clones, around 82% of them present only once. Input material: memory CD4+ T cells from PBMCs. Regarding subset: CD45RA-negative fraction. Every receptor here comes from a man aged 18 to 35 in good health. Some clones in this sample may be carry-over from other donors' samples.

The chain recombines TRBV15 with TRBJ1-4, with no clear D. The CDR3 totals 15 residues. Germline V lookup: CDR1 LNHNV, CDR2 YYDKDF (reference sequence). V was clipped by 0 bases and J by 4 bases, with 9 bases between them. CDR3 sequence reads: CATSRDPGYNEKLFF. The CDR3 DNA sequence: TGTGCCACCAGCAGAGATCCCGGTTATAATGAAAAACTGTTTTTT.

The V and J genes are TRBV6-6 and TRBJ2-7; TRBD1 aligns across 10 bases. Germline CDR1 reads MNHNY; CDR2 reads SVGAGI (reference sequence). The J segment lost 2 bases and the V segment lost 4 bases, leaving 8 bases of the junction unmatched. This CDR3 region has 16 residues. The CDR3 loop reads CASSSGPGQGPYEQYF. CDR3 nucleotides: TGTGCCAGCAGTTCCGGACCGGGACAGGGGCCCTACGAGCAGTACTTC.

This chain joins TRBV29-1 and TRBJ1-2, with D uncertain. The CDR3 sequence is 14 residues long. Trimming pared 1 base from V and 7 bases from J, leaving 16 bases between. Germline assignment: CDR1 SQVTM and CDR2 ANQGSEA. The CDR3 region is CSVEVVGRNRGYTF. The DNA for the CDR3 is TGCAGCGTTGAAGTGGTCGGGCGGAATCGTGGCTACACCTTC.

This clone was recorded a few times. V and J are TRBV28 and TRBJ2-7, with D possibly being TRBD1 (5 bases). CDR1 is MDHEN and CDR2 is SYDVKM in the germline V gene. The CDR3 sequence is 14 residues long. V was trimmed by 6 bases and J by 2 bases, leaving 14 bases between them. CDR3 nucleotide sequence: TGTGCCAGCAGGGTAACCAGGGCAACCTACGAGCAGTACTTC. Protein: CASRVTRATYEQYF.

The chain combines TRBV27 with TRBJ2-7; TRBD2 aligns across 9 bases. J gave up 3 bases and V 2 bases, and 2 bases lay outside the gene matches. This CDR3 region has 14 residues. Germline loops: CDR1 MNHEY, CDR2 SMNVEV (reference sequence). The CDR3, as DNA: TGTGCCAGCAGTTTAACAGCGGGAGGCTACGAGCAGTACTTC. Protein product: CASSLTAGGYEQYF.

CDR3 region: CASRAQGMSGELFF. CDR3 nucleotide sequence: TGCGCCAGCAGGGCGCAGGGGATGTCCGGGGAGCTGTTTTTT. V and J are TRBV4-1 and TRBJ2-2; TRBD1 might be the D (6 bases). This CDR3 contains 14 residues. The germline V and J ends were trimmed by 6 bases and 6 bases, with 14 bases remaining between them. Looked up from germline, CDR1 is MGHRA and CDR2 is YSYEKL.

This rearrangement joins TRBV28 to TRBJ1-2; D uncertain. Trimming removed 5 bases from V and 5 bases from J, with 15 bases in between. The CDR3 spans 14 residues. Germline V gene sequence: CDR1 MDHEN, CDR2 SYDVKM. The CDR3 DNA sequence: TGTGCCAGCAGTCCACCCGACTTAAGTTATGGCTACACCTTC. Protein: CASSPPDLSYGYTF.

This clone was observed a handful of times. The V and J genes are TRBV7-9 and TRBJ2-1, with a weak D call TRBD2 (5 bases). This CDR3 spans 15 amino acids. Germline-derived CDR1 and CDR2 are SEHNR and FQNEAQ (reference sequence). Trimming removed 0 bases at V and 9 bases at J, with 15 bases between. The CDR3, as DNA: TGTGCCAGCAGCTTAGCGTATTCGGGTGAGGGTGAGCAGTTCTTC. It is translated as CASSLAYSGEGEQFF.

Points on this clone: Just one base apart from a much larger clone, this may be a read error. This chain links TRBV20-1 with TRBJ2-1; unclear D gene. The CDR3 has 10 amino acids. V shed 6 bases and J shed 5 bases, with 5 bases lying between them. Germline values: CDR1 DFQATT, CDR2 SNEGSKA (reference sequence). The CDR3 DNA reads as TGCAGTGCCCTCCACAATGAGCAGTTCTTC. The encoded protein is CSALHNEQFF.

V and J are TRBV29-1 and TRBJ2-1; D could derive from TRBD1 or TRBD2 (5 bases each). V was clipped by 1 base and J by 10 bases, with 17 bases between them. Looked up from germline, CDR1 is SQVTM and CDR2 is ANQGSEA. The CDR3 spans 14 residues. In DNA, the CDR3 is TGCAGCGTTGAAGTTCCGGGGCCTGCTGGGGAGCAGTTCTTC. Encoded protein: CSVEVPGPAGEQFF.

The V and J genes are TRBV7-6 and TRBJ1-5; D might be TRBD1 (5 bases). V shed 1 base and J shed 2 bases, with 9 bases lying between them. CDR1 SGHVS and CDR2 FNYEAQ come from the germline V gene. The CDR3 is 15 amino acids. The CDR3 loop reads CASSLEGNGNQPQHF. The CDR3 coding sequence is TGTGCCAGCAGCTTAGAGGGGAACGGCAATCAGCCCCAGCATTTT.

Written as DNA, the CDR3 is TGTGCCAGCAGCTCCCGACCGGGCCCGAGCTCCTACGAGCAGTACTTC. This codes for CASSSRPGPSSYEQYF. This chain connects TRBV11-2 to TRBJ2-5; unclear D gene. Judging by the DNA end, TRBJ2-7 fits better; the J call may be wrong. CDR3 length equals 16 residues. CDR1 SGHAT and CDR2 FQNNGV come from the germline V gene.

At least ten counts were recorded for this clone. This chain uses TRBV4-1 with TRBJ1-3; a possible D gene is TRBD1 (6 bases). The V gene lost 2 bases and the J gene lost 0 bases, with 20 bases spanning the gap. Germline-derived CDR1 and CDR2 are MGHRA and YSYEKL. CDR3 length equals 19 residues. CDR3 loop: CASSQTIRAGARSGNTIYF. The CDR3 DNA reads TGCGCCAGCAGCCAAACTATTCGGGCAGGGGCCCGCTCTGGAAACACCATATATTTT.

This sequence joins TRBV11-2 and TRBJ1-3; a weak D match, TRBD1 (6 bases). V lost 4 bases, J lost 0 bases, and 22 bases lay in between. The CDR3 sequence is 19 residues long. Per the germline V gene, CDR1 is SGHAT and CDR2 is FQNNGV. The CDR3 here is CASSSRGRVKANSGNTIYF. The CDR3 DNA is TGTGCCAGCAGCTCCAGGGGCCGTGTGAAAGCAAACTCTGGAAACACCATATATTTT. Drawing the rest from reference TRBV11-2 and TRBJ1-3, the complete variable domain is EAGVAQSPRYKIIEKRQSVAFWCNPISGHATLYWYQQILGQGPKLLIQFQNNGVVDDSQLPKDRFSAERLKGVDSTLKIQPAKLEDSAVYLCASSSRGRVKANSGNTIYFGEGSWLTVV.

The CDR3 loop is CASRPPPNTGELFF. Written as DNA, the CDR3 is TGTGCCAGCAGACCCCCCCCGAACACCGGGGAGCTGTTTTTT. The chain joins TRBV2 to TRBJ2-2; D not resolved. The V gene's germline CDR1 is SNHLY and CDR2 FYNNEI. V was cut by 6 bases and J by 0 bases, with 8 bases left in between. The length of the CDR3 is 14 residues.

This clone has just one count. The chain employs TRBV4-2 and TRBJ2-3; 9 nucleotides line up with TRBD1. Germline lookup yields CDR1 LGHNA and CDR2 YNFKEQ. The CDR3 is 15 residues long. Losses at the gene ends were 4 bases for V and 0 bases for J; bases not matched to a gene: 2. CDR3 sequence (DNA): TGTGCCAGCAGCCCAGGGACAGGGAGCACAGATACGCAGTATTTT. Protein: CASSPGTGSTDTQYF.

The rearrangement links TRBV29-1 to TRBJ1-2, with 7 bases aligning to TRBD1. The germline V gene encodes CDR1 SQVTM and CDR2 ANQGSEA. The CDR3 runs 14 residues. V trimming: 0 bases; J trimming: 8 bases; junction bases outside the gene matches: 9. DNA for the CDR3: TGCAGCGTTGAAGATAGACAGGGAATATACGGCTACACCTTC. Translated, it gives CSVEDRQGIYGYTF.

In this sample, this clone turned up once. This chain uses TRBV6-6 with TRBJ2-2; D gene uncertain. This CDR3 contains 13 residues. CDR1 and CDR2 from the germline V gene are MNHNY and SVGAGI (reference sequence). V was cut by 5 bases and J by 1 base, with 5 bases left in between. The CDR3: CASSRLNTGELFF. The CDR3 DNA reads TGTGCCAGCAGTCGACTGAACACCGGGGAGCTGTTTTTT.

This clone has more than one count but fewer than ten. This chain joins TRBV6-1 and TRBJ2-1, with no clear D. Germline V gene sequence: CDR1 MNHNS, CDR2 SASEGT. V was cut by 6 bases and J by 4 bases, with 13 bases left in between. This CDR3 region has 14 residues. This chain's CDR3 is CASRAENPYNEQFF. The CDR3 DNA reads as TGTGCCAGCAGGGCCGAGAACCCGTACAATGAGCAGTTCTTC.

This clone has a handful of counts. The DNA for the CDR3 is TGTGCCAGCAAATCACCGGGACAGGACTATGGCTACACCTTC. Residues: CASKSPGQDYGYTF. The chain joins TRBV2 to TRBJ1-2; 8 bases fit TRBD1. The CDR3 extends over 14 amino acids. J gave up 3 bases and V 7 bases, and 7 bases lay outside the gene matches. Germline CDR1 is SNHLY and CDR2 is FYNNEI.

On this clone: A far larger clone is just one base off, so this is likely a read error. This sample includes further DNA sequences coding for the same CDR3. This chain connects TRBV10-3 to TRBJ1-4; possibly TRBD1 for D (6 bases). The V gene's germline CDR1 is ENHRY and CDR2 SYGVKD. The CDR3 length is 13 residues. V was cut by 4 bases and J by 7 bases, with 10 bases left in between. The CDR3 DNA reads as TGTGCCATCAGTGGGGGGGCGGGTGAAAAACTGTTTTTT. It codes for CAISGGAGEKLFF.

The chain carries TRBV28 and TRBJ2-7; the match to TRBD2 covers 9 bases. This CDR3 region has 15 residues. Germline V gives CDR1 MDHEN, CDR2 SYDVKM. V shed 6 bases and J 5 bases; nucleotides not matched to a gene: 11. CDR3 DNA: TGTGCCAGCAGCCCCAGCGGGAGGTTAATGCACGAGCAGTACTTC. This translates into CASSPSGRLMHEQYF. Based on the CDR3 plus reference TRBV28 and TRBJ2-7, the full variable domain is DVKVTQSSRYLVKRTGEKVFLECVQDMDHENMFWYRQDPGLGLRLIYFSYDVKMKEKGDIPEGYSVSREKKERFSLILESASTNQTSMYLCASSPSGRLMHEQYFGPGTRLTVT.

The chain recombines TRBV2 with TRBJ1-2; 7 nucleotides match TRBD1. Per germline, CDR1 SNHLY and CDR2 FYNNEI. V trimming: 2 bases; J trimming: 3 bases; junction bases outside the gene matches: 12. CDR3 length equals 17 residues. This chain's CDR3 is CASSETYYRGGDYGYTF. The CDR3 DNA follows: TGTGCCAGCAGTGAAACGTACTACAGGGGCGGAGACTATGGCTACACCTTC.

About this clone: This may be a read error, as it is one base from a much larger clone. V gene TRBV5-4 combines with J gene TRBJ2-3; D is unresolved. This CDR3 spans 14 amino acids. Germline V gene data show CDR1 as SGHNT and CDR2 as YYREEE (reference sequence). Trimming removed 0 bases from V and 1 base from J, with 6 bases in between. The CDR3 sequence is CASSLAQGTDTQYF. The CDR3, as DNA: TGTGCCAGCAGCTTGGCACAAGGCACAGATACGCAGTATTTT. Combining the CDR3 with reference TRBV5-4 and TRBJ2-3 gives the whole variable domain ETGVTQSPTHLIKTRGQQVTLRCSSQSGHNTVSWYQQALGQGPQFIFQYYREEENGRGNFPPRFSGLQFPNYSSELNVNALELDDSALYLCASSLAQGTDTQYFGPGTRLTVL.